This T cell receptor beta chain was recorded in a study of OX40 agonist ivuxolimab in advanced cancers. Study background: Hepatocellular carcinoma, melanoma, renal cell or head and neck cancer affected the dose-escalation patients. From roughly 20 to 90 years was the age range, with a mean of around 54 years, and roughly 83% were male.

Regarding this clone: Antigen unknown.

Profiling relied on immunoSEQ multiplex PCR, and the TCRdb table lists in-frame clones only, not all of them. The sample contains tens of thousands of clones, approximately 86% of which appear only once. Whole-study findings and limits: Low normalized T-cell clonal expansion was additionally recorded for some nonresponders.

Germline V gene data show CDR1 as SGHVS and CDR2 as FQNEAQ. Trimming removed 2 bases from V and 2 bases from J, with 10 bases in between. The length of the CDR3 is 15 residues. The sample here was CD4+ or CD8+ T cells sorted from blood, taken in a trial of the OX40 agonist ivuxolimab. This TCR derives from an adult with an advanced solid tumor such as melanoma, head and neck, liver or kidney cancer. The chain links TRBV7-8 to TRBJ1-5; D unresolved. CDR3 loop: CASSLLGSGNQPQHF. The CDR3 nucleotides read TGTGCCAGCAGCTTACTAGGGAGTGGCAATCAGCCCCAGCATTTT. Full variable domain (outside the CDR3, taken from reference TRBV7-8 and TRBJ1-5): GAGVSQSPRYKVAKRGQDVALRCDPISGHVSLFWYQQALGQGPEFLTYFQNEAQLDKSGLPSDRFFAERPEGSVSTLKIQRTQQEDSAVYLCASSLLGSGNQPQHFGDGTRLSIL.